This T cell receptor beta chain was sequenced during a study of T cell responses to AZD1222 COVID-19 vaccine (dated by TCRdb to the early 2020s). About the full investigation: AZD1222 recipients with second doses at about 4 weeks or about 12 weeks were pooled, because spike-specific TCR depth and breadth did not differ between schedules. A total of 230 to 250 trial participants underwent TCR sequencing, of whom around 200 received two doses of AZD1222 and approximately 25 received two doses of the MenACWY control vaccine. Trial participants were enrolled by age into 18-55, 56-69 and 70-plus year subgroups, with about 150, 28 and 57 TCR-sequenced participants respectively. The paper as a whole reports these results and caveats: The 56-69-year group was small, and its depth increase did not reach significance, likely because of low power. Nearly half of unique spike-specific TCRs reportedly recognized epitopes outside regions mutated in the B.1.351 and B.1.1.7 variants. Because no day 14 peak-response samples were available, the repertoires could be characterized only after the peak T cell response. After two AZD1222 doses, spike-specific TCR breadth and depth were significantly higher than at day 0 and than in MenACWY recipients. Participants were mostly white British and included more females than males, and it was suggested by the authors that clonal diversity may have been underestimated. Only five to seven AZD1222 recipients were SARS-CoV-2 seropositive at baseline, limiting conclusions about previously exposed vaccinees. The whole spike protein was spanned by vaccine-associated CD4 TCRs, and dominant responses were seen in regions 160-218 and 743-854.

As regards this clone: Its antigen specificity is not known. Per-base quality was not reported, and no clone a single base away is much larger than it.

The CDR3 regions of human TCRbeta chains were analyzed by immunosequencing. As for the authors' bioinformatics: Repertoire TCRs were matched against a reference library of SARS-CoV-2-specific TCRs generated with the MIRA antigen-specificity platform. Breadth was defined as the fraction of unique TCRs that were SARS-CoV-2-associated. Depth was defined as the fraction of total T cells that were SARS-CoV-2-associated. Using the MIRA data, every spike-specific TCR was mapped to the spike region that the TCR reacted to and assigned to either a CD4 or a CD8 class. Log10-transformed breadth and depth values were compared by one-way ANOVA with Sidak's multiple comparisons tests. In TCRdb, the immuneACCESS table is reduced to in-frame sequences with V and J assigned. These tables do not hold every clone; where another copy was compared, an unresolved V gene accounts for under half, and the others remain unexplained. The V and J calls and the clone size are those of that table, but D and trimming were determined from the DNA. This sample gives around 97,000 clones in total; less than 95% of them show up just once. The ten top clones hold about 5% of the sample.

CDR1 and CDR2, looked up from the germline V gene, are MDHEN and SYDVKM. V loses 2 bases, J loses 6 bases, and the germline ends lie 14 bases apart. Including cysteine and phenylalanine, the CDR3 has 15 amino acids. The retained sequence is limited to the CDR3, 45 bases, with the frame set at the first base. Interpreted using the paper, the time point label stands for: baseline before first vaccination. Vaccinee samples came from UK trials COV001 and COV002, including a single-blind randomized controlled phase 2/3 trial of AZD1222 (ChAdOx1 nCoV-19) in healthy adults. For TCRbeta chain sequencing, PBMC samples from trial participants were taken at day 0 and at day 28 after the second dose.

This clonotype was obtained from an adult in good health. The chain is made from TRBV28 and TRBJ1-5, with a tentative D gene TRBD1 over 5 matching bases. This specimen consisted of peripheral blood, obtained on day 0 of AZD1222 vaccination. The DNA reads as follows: TGTGCCAGCAGTTTAGTGGGACCGGGTAGTCAGCCCCAGCATTTT. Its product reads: CASSLVGPGSQPQHF. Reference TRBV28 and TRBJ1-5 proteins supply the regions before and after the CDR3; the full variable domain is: DVKVTQSSRYLVKRTGEKVFLECVQDMDHENMFWYRQDPGLGLRLIYFSYDVKMKEKGDIPEGYSVSREKKERFSLILESASTNQTSMYLCASSLVGPGSQPQHFGDGTRLSIL.